Below, one T cell receptor (beta chain) is given with its context. The CDR3 covers 12 residues. Germline lookup yields CDR1 GTSNPN and CDR2 SVGIG (reference sequence). The V segment lost 4 bases and the J segment 8 bases; nucleotides outside the gene matches: 5. Amplification of TCR beta CDR3 regions used RNA transcripts. Second-round multiplex PCR came after a first-round RT-PCR that employed HTBI primers. TCRdb ran MiXCR on the multiplex PCR reads and lists one entry per CDR3 protein. The sample lists hundreds of thousands of distinct CDR3 sequences, about 24% occurring once. The source of the sample is a study of Graves' ophthalmopathy and Graves' hyperthyroidism.

The sequenced material came from peripheral blood. The V call is TRBV30, the J call TRBJ1-2; 9 nucleotides match TRBD1. The TCR comes from a woman aged 18-29 years with stable Graves' hyperthyroidism. Some clones in this sample may be carry-over from other donors' samples. The CDR3 DNA is TGTGCCTGGACAACTACAGGGGGCGGCTACACCTTC. Translation: CAWTTTGGGYTF.